These T cell receptor beta chains were read from a single sample in a study of OX40 agonist ivuxolimab in advanced cancers. Here immunoSEQ multiplex PCR was the method, and the copy in TCRdb shows in-frame clones only, minus some. The table records some 100,000 clones, 70% to 90% of them present only once. The specimen comprised CD4+ or CD8+ T cells sorted from blood, sampled in a trial of the OX40 agonist ivuxolimab. The receptors originated from an adult with an advanced solid tumor such as melanoma, head and neck, liver or kidney cancer. Both conserved end residues are part of each CDR3. Each record gives: CDR3 length, V gene, clone size, J gene, D gene, CDR3 DNA, CDR3 protein. The D gene is left open where the match is weak. Clone size is stated in some rows and not others, as once, few, many or a class when expanded.

cdr3_length: 16; v_call: TRBV4-1; clone_size: -; j_call: TRBJ1-2; d_call: TRBD1; cdr3_nt: TGCGCCAGCAGCCCCGACCGGGACAGGGGGGGCTATGGCTACACCTTC; cdr3_aa: CASSPDRDRGGYGYTF
cdr3_length: 11; v_call: TRBV6-5; clone_size: -; j_call: TRBJ2-7; d_call: -; cdr3_nt: TGTGCCAGCAGAAGCTCCAGGGAGCAGTACTTC; cdr3_aa: CASRSSREQYF
cdr3_length: 15; v_call: TRBV19; clone_size: -; j_call: TRBJ1-3; d_call: -; cdr3_nt: TGTGCCAGTAGGGACGTAGGACTGGCTGGAAACACCATATATTTT; cdr3_aa: CASRDVGLAGNTIYF
cdr3_length: 16; v_call: TRBV5-5; clone_size: -; j_call: TRBJ2-7; d_call: -; cdr3_nt: TGTGCCAGCAGCCCCGTCCAGGGGACTTGGACGGGGGAGCAGTACTTC; cdr3_aa: CASSPVQGTWTGEQYF
cdr3_length: 13; v_call: TRBV2; clone_size: -; j_call: TRBJ1-5; d_call: -; cdr3_nt: TGTGCCAGCACGATGAATAGCAATCAGCCCCAGCATTTT; cdr3_aa: CASTMNSNQPQHF
cdr3_length: 17; v_call: TRBV7-9; clone_size: -; j_call: TRBJ2-3; d_call: -; cdr3_nt: TGTGCCAGCAGCGACCCCCGGGCCCCAGGGGTAGCAGATACGCAGTATTTT; cdr3_aa: CASSDPRAPGVADTQYF
cdr3_length: 15; v_call: TRBV10-3; clone_size: -; j_call: TRBJ2-3; d_call: -; cdr3_nt: TGTGCCATCCGGGCCCATGAGCGGAGCACAGATACGCAGTATTTT; cdr3_aa: CAIRAHERSTDTQYF
cdr3_length: 16; v_call: TRBV7-9; clone_size: -; j_call: TRBJ2-3; d_call: -; cdr3_nt: TGTGCCAGCAGCTTAAGTGAGGCGGCGGGCACAGATACGCAGTATTTT; cdr3_aa: CASSLSEAAGTDTQYF
cdr3_length: 15; v_call: TRBV10-1; clone_size: -; j_call: TRBJ2-3; d_call: -; cdr3_nt: TGCGCCAGCAGTGAGTCGACGGCTAGCACAGATACGCAGTATTTT; cdr3_aa: CASSESTASTDTQYF
cdr3_length: 16; v_call: TRBV5-4; clone_size: -; j_call: TRBJ2-1; d_call: TRBD1; cdr3_nt: TGTGCCAGCAGCTTGTCCGGGACAGGGTTGAACAATGAGCAGTTCTTC; cdr3_aa: CASSLSGTGLNNEQFF
cdr3_length: 16; v_call: TRBV28; clone_size: -; j_call: TRBJ2-3; d_call: -; cdr3_nt: TGTGCCAGCAGTTTATTAGTATCTCCCGGGGGAGATACGCAGTATTTT; cdr3_aa: CASSLLVSPGGDTQYF
cdr3_length: 14; v_call: TRBV25-1; clone_size: -; j_call: TRBJ1-2; d_call: TRBD1; cdr3_nt: TGTGCCAGCAGTGGACAGGGCGGTGGCTATGGCTACACCTTC; cdr3_aa: CASSGQGGGYGYTF
cdr3_length: 18; v_call: TRBV29-1; clone_size: once; j_call: TRBJ2-1; d_call: -; cdr3_nt: TGCAGCGTTGAACCTTACGCCATCGTGACAGGAAGGGACAATGAGCAGTTCTTC; cdr3_aa: CSVEPYAIVTGRDNEQFF
cdr3_length: 14; v_call: TRBV5-6; clone_size: -; j_call: TRBJ2-7; d_call: TRBD1; cdr3_nt: TGTGCCAGCAGCAATACGGGACAGATCAACGAGCAGTACTTC; cdr3_aa: CASSNTGQINEQYF
cdr3_length: 15; v_call: TRBV18; clone_size: -; j_call: TRBJ1-3; d_call: -; cdr3_nt: TGTGCCAGCTCACTCGATTGGAACTCTGGAAACACCATATATTTT; cdr3_aa: CASSLDWNSGNTIYF